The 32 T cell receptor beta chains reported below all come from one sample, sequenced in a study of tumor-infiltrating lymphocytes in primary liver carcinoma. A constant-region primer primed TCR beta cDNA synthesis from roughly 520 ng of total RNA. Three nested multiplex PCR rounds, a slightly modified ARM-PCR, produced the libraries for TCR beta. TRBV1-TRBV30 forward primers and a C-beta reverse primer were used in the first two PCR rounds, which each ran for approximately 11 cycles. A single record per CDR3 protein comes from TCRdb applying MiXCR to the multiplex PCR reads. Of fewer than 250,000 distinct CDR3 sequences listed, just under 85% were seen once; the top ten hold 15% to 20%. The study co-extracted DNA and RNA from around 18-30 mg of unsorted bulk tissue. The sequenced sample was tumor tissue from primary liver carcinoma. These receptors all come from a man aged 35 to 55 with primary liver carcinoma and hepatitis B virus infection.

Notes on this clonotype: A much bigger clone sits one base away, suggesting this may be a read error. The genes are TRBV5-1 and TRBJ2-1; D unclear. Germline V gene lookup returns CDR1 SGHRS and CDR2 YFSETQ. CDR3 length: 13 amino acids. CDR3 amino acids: CTSSLGKYNEQFF. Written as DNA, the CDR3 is TGCACCAGCAGCTTGGGCAAGTACAATGAGCAGTTCTTC.

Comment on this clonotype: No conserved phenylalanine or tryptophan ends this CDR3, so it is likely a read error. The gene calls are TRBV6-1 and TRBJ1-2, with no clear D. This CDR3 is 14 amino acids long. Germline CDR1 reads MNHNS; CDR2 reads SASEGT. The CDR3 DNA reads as TGTGCCAGCAGGCCACAGATCCAAAGCTATGACTACACCTAC. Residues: CASRPQIQSYDYTY.

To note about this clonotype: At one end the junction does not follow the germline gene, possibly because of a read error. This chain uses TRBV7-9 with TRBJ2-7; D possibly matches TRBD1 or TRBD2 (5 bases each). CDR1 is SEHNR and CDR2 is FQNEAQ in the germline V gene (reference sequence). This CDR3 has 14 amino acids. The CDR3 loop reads CANSPRERAYEQYF. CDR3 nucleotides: TGTGCCAACAGCCCCAGGGAGAGGGCCTACGAGCAATATTTC.

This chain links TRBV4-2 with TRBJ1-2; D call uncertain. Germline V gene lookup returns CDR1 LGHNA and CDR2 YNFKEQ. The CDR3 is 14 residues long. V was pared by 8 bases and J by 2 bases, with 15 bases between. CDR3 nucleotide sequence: TGTGCCAGCCAAGATCGTCAAGGGAACTATGGCTACACCTTC. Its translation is CASQDRQGNYGYTF.

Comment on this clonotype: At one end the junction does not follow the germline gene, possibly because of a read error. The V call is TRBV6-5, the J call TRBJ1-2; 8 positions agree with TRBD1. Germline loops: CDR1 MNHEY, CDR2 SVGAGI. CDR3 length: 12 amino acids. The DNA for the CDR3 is TGTGCCTGCAGCCATCGGGACAGGGGCTACACCTTC. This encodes CACSHRDRGYTF.

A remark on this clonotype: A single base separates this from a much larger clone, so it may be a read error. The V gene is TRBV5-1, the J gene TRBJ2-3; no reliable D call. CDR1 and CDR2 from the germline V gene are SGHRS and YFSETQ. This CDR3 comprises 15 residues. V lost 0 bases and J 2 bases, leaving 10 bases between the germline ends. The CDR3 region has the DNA TGCGCCAGCAGCTTGGAGACGGGCCTCACAGATACGCAGTATTTT. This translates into CASSLETGLTDTQYF.

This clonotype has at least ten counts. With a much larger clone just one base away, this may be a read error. CDR3 region: CSVTPTLSDYEQYF. CDR3 bases: TGCAGCGTCACCCCGACACTCTCAGACTACGAGCAGTACTTC. The chain recombines TRBV29-1 with TRBJ2-7, with no clear D. V dropped 6 bases and J dropped 3 bases, with 18 bases sitting between them. The germline V gene encodes CDR1 SQVTM and CDR2 ANQGSEA. The CDR3 spans 14 residues.

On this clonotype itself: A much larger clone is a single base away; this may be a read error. CDR3 bases: TGTGCCAGCAGCTTAGGGGACGGGTACGAGCGGTACTTC. It is translated as CASSLGDGYERYF. J is TRBJ2-7 and V is TRBV7-9; D might be TRBD1 or TRBD2, each matching 5 bases. Germline loops: CDR1 SEHNR, CDR2 FQNEAQ (reference sequence). This CDR3 is built from 13 residues.

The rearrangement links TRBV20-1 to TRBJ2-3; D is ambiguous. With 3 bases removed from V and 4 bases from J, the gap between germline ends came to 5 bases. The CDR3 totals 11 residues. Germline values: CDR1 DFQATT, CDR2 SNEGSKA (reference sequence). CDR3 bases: TGCAGTGCTAGGCGCTCAGATACGCAGTATTTT. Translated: CSARRSDTQYF.

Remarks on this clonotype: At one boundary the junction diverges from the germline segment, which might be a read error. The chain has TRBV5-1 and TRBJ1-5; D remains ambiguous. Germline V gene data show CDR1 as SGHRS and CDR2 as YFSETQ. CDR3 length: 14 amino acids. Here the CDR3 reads CASSLDAGNQHQLF. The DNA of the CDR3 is TGCGCCAGCAGCTTGGACGCGGGGAATCAGCACCAGCTGTTT. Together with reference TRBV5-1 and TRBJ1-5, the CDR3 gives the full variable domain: KAGVTQTPRYLIKTRGQQVTLSCSPISGHRSVSWYQQTPGQGLQFLFEYFSETQRNKGNFPGRFSGRQFSNSRSEMNVSTLELGDSALYLCASSLDAGNQHQLFGDGTRLSIL.

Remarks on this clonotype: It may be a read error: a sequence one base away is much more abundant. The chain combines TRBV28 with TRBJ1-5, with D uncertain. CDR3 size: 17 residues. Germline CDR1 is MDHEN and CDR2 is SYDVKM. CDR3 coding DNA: TGTGCCACCAGTTCGTCCATTGCCCGAGAGAGGGATCAGCCCCAGCATTTT. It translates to CATSSSIARERDQPQHF.

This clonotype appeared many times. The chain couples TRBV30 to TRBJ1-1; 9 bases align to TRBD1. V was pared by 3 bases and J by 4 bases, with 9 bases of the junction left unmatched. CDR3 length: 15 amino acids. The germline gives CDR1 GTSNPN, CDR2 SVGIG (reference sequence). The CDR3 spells CAWRNDGTGTTEAFF. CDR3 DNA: TGTGCCTGGAGGAACGACGGGACAGGGACCACTGAAGCTTTCTTT.

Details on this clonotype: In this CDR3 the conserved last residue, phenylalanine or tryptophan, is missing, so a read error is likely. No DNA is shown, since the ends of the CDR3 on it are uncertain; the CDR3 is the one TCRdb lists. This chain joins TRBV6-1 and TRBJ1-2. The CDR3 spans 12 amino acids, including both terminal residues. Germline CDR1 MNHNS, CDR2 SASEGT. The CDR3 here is CASSGSDYGNTL.

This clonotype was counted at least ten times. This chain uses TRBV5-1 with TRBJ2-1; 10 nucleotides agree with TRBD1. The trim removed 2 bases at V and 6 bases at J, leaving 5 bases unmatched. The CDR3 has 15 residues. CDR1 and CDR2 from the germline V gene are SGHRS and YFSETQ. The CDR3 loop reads CASSFGGTGVNEQFF. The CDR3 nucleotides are TGCGCCAGCAGCTTTGGGGGGACAGGGGTCAATGAGCAGTTCTTC.

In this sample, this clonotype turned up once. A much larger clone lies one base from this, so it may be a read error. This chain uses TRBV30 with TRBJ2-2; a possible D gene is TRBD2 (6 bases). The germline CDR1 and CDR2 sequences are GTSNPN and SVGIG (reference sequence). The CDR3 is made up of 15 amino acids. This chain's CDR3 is CAWSVSGEDTGKLFF. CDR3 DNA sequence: TGTGCCTGGAGTGTATCGGGAGAGGACACCGGGAAGCTGTTTTTT.

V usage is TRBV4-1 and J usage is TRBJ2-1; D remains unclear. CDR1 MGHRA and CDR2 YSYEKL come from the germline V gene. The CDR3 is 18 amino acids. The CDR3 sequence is CAISRAKAMISSYNEQFF. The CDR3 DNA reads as TGCGCGATCAGCCGCGCGAAGGCGATGATTAGCTCCTACAATGAGCAGTTCTTC.

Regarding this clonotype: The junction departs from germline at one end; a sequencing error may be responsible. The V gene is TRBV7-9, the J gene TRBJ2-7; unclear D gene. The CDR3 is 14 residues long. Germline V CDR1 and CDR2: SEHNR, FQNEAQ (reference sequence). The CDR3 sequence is CPSSTTGPPYEHYF. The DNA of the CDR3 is TGTCCCAGCAGCACTACGGGCCCCCCATACGAGCACTACTTC.

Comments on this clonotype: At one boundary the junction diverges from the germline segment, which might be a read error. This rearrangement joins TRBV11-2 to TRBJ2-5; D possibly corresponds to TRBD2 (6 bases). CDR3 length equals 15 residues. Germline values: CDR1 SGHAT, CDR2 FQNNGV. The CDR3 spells CASNYRLEGRETPYF. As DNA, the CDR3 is TGTGCCAGCAACTACAGGCTGGAGGGCCGGGAGACCCCGTACTTC.

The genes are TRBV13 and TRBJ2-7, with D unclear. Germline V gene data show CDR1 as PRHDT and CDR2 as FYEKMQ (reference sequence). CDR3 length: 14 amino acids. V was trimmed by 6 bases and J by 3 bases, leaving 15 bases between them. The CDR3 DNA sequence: TGTGCCAGCAGATCGTCCAGGATTTGCTACGAGCAGTACTTC. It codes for CASRSSRICYEQYF.

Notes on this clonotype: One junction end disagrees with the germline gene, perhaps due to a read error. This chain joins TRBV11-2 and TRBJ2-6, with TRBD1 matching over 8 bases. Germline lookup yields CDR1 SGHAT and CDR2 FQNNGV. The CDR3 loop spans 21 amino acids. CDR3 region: CASSMGGDRGISLSGVNVLTF. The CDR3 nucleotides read TGCGCCAGCAGCATGGGGGGAGACAGGGGCATTTCCCTCTCTGGGGTCAACGTCCTGACCTTC.

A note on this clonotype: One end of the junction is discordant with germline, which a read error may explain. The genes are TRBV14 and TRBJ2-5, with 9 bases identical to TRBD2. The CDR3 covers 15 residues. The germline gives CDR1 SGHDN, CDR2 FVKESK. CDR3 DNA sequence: TGTGCCAGCAGCCGACCAGCGGGAGGAGTAGAGACACAGTACTTC. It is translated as CASSRPAGGVETQYF.

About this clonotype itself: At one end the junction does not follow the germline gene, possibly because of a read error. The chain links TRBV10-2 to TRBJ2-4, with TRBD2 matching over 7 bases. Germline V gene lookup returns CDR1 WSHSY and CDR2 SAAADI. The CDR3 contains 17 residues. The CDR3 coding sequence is TGCGCCAGCAATGAGGGGACTAACGGGATAGCCAAAAACATTCAGTACTTC. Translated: CASNEGTNGIAKNIQYF.

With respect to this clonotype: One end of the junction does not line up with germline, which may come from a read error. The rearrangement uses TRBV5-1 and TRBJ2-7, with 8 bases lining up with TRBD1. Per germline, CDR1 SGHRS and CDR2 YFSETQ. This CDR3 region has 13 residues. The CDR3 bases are TGTGCCAGCAGCGCCCGGACAGGGCGCGAGCAGTACTTC. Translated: CASSARTGREQYF.

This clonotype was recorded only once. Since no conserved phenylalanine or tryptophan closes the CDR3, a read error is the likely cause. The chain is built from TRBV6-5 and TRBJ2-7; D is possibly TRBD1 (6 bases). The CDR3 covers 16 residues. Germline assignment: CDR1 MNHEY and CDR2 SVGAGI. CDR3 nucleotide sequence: TGTGCCACCAGTTACGGAGGCAGGGGACATACCTACGACCAGTACTTA. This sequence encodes CATSYGGRGHTYDQYL.

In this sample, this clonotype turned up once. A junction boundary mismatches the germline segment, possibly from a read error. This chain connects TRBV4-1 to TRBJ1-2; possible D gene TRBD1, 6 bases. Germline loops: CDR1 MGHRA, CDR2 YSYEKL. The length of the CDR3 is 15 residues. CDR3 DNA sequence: TGTGCCCGCAGCCTCGCGGGCCAGGGGAACGGTGGCTACACCTTC. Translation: CARSLAGQGNGGYTF.

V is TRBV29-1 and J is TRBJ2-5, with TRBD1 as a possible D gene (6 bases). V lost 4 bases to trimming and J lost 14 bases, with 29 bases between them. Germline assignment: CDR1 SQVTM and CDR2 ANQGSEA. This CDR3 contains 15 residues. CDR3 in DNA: TGCAGCGTTGGTGGAGGATTGGGGGCGAGTAGAGACAATTACTTC. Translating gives CSVGGGLGASRDNYF.

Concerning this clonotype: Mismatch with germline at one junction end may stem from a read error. The CDR3 reads CASSLQTGIYEQHF. The CDR3 DNA reads TGTGCCAGTAGCTTACAGACAGGCATCTACGAGCAGCACTTC. The chain has TRBV11-1 and TRBJ2-7; perhaps TRBD1 as D (6 bases). Looked up from germline, CDR1 is SGHAT and CDR2 is FQDESV (reference sequence). The CDR3 covers 14 residues.

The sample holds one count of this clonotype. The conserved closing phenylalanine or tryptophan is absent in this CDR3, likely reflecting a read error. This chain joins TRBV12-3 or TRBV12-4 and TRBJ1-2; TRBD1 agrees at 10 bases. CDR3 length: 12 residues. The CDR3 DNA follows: TGTGTTATCGGACAGGGGGTCGATGGCTACACCATC. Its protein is CVIGQGVDGYTI.

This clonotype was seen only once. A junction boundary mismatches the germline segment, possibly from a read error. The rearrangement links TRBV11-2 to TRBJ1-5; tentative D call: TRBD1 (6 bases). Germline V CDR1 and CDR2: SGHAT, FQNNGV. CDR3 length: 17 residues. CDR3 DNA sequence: TGTGCCAGTAGCTTAGTAGCAGTAACAGGGAGCAATGAGCCCCAGCATTTT. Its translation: CASSLVAVTGSNEPQHF.

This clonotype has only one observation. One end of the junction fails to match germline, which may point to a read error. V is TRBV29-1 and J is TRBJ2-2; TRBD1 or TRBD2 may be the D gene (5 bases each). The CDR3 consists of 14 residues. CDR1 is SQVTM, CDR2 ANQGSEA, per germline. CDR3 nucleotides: TGCAGCGTTCTCCGTCCGGGACCCACCGGGAAGCTGTTTTTT. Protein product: CSVLRPGPTGKLFF.

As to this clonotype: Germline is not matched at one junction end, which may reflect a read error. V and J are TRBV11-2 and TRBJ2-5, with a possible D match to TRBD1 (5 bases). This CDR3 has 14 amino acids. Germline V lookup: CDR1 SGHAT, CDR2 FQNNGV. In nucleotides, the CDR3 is TGTGCCAGCAGTTTCAGCAGTGGACAAGAGGCCCAGTACTTC. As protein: CASSFSSGQEAQYF.

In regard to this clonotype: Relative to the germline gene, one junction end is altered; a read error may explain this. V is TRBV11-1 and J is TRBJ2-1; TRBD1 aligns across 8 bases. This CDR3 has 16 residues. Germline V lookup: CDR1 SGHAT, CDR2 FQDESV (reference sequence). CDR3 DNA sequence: TGTGCCACCAGCTTGGGACAGGCCAGCTCATACAATGAGCACTTCTTC. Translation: CATSLGQASSYNEHFF.